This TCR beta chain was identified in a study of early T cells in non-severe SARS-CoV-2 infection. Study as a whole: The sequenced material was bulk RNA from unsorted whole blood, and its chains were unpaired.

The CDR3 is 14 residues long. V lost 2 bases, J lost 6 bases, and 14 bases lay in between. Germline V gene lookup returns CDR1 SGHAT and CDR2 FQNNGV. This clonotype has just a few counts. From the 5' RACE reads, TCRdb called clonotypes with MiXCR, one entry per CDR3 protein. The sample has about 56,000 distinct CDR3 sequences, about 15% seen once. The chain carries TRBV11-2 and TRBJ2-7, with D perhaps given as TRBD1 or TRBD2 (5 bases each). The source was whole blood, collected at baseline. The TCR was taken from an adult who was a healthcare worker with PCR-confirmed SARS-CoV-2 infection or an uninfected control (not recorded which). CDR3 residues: CASSLFPGPGEQYF. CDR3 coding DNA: TGTGCCAGCAGCTTATTCCCGGGACCAGGCGAGCAGTACTTC.